Following are 12 T cell receptor beta chains from one sample sequenced in a study of tumor-infiltrating lymphocytes in localized non-small cell lung cancer (dated by TCRdb to about 2021). The library came from the immunoSEQ multiplex PCR assay. Entries here come from immuneACCESS through TCRdb and include only in-frame sequences with V and J called. Some clones fail to appear in such tables; in the studies checked, an unresolved V gene covers under half of the shortfall, and the cause of the remainder is unknown. This sample lists some 8,100 clones; 77% were detected once. Of the sample, 5.1% is held by the ten largest clones. Source material: lung tumor tissue. The receptors originated from a human donor with non-small cell lung cancer.

The chain links TRBV6-5 to TRBJ2-3, with a tentative D call TRBD2 (6 bases). The germline gives CDR1 MNHEY, CDR2 SVGAGI. The CDR3 is 14 residues long. Trimming pared 5 bases from V and 1 base from J, leaving 10 bases between. CDR3 coding DNA: TGTGCCAGCAGTCCGGGAGATGGCACAGATACGCAGTATTTT. Its translation is CASSPGDGTDTQYF.

This clone was seen a handful of times. The chain employs TRBV4-3 and TRBJ1-2, with a possible D match to TRBD1 (5 bases). V gave up 0 bases and J gave up 3 bases, with 14 bases separating them. This CDR3 spans 16 amino acids. Germline V CDR1 and CDR2: LGHNA, YSLEER. In nucleotides, the CDR3 is TGCGCCAGCAGCCAAGATACGGGGCGGATCTACTATGGCTACACCTTC. Protein: CASSQDTGRIYYGYTF.

This clone was observed a handful of times. The chain employs TRBV9 and TRBJ2-3; either TRBD1 or TRBD2 may supply D (5 bases each). V lost 6 bases to trimming and J lost 1 base, with 12 bases between them. CDR1 and CDR2 (germline): SGDLS, YYNGEE. The CDR3 totals 14 residues. The DNA for the CDR3 is TGTGCCAGCAACCAGGGAGCGGGCACAGATACGCAGTATTTT. This gives the protein CASNQGAGTDTQYF.

This clone was seen a few times. This rearrangement joins TRBV30 to TRBJ1-1; D is unresolved. Germline CDR1 is GTSNPN and CDR2 is SVGIG (reference sequence). CDR3 length: 11 residues. Deletions cut 3 bases from V and 0 bases from J, with 2 bases between. The CDR3 nucleotides are TGTGCCTGGAGGATGAACACTGAAGCTTTCTTT. It is translated as CAWRMNTEAFF.

The J gene is TRBJ2-3, the V gene TRBV27; 9 bases fit TRBD2. Trimming took 8 bases from V and 2 from J; bases not matched to a gene: 5. Germline V gene lookup returns CDR1 MNHEY and CDR2 SMNVEV (reference sequence). This CDR3 contains 14 residues. CDR3 sequence reads: CASRLAENTDTQYF. CDR3 coding DNA: TGTGCCAGCCGACTAGCGGAGAACACAGATACGCAGTATTTT.

This chain uses TRBV28 with TRBJ1-2; 7 bases are shared with TRBD1. Germline V gives CDR1 MDHEN, CDR2 SYDVKM. The CDR3 sequence is 15 residues long. The ends lost 5 bases at V and 1 base at J; junction bases unmatched: 7. The CDR3 region is CASSPHGTVNYGYTF. CDR3 in DNA: TGTGCCAGCAGTCCCCACGGGACAGTTAACTATGGCTACACCTTC.

This chain connects TRBV7-8 to TRBJ2-1; a weak D match, TRBD2 (5 bases). Per the germline V gene, CDR1 is SGHVS and CDR2 is FQNEAQ. V shed 4 bases and J shed 0 bases, with 13 bases lying between them. The length of the CDR3 is 16 residues. The CDR3: CASSSGLVSSYNEQFF. CDR3 bases: TGTGCCAGCAGCTCTGGACTGGTGAGCTCCTACAATGAGCAGTTCTTC. Filled out from reference TRBV7-8 and TRBJ2-1, the complete variable domain reads GAGVSQSPRYKVAKRGQDVALRCDPISGHVSLFWYQQALGQGPEFLTYFQNEAQLDKSGLPSDRFFAERPEGSVSTLKIQRTQQEDSAVYLCASSSGLVSSYNEQFFGPGTRLTVL.

Of note for this clone: At one boundary the junction diverges from the germline segment, which might be a read error. The J gene is TRBJ2-5, the V gene TRBV14; 11 bases agree with TRBD2. Germline V gives CDR1 SGHDN, CDR2 FVKESK. The CDR3 has 17 residues. The CDR3 reads CASSQGLAGMYHETQYF. CDR3 nucleotides: TGTGCCAGCAGCCAAGGACTAGCGGGGATGTACCATGAGACCCAGTACTTC.

The chain has TRBV15 and TRBJ2-7; D is uncertain. V lost 0 bases and J lost 5, with 11 bases in between. CDR3 length: 14 amino acids. The germline CDR1 and CDR2 sequences are LNHNV and YYDKDF (reference sequence). DNA of the CDR3: TGTGCCACCAGCAGAGATATCGCAGGCCACGAGCAGTACTTC. Encoded protein: CATSRDIAGHEQYF. Based on the CDR3 plus reference TRBV15 and TRBJ2-7, the full variable domain is DAMVIQNPRYQVTQFGKPVTLSCSQTLNHNVMYWYQQKSSQAPKLLFHYYDKDFNNEADTPDNFQSRRPNTSFCFLDIRSPGLGDTAMYLCATSRDIAGHEQYFGPGTRLTVT.

This clone came up a few times. This chain connects TRBV30 to TRBJ2-3, with D unclear. The ends were cut back, 3 bases at V and 6 bases at J, with 7 bases in the middle. This CDR3 spans 11 amino acids. The germline V gene has CDR1 GTSNPN and CDR2 SVGIG (reference sequence). CDR3 coding DNA: TGTGCCTGGAGGTTGTGGGATACGCAGTATTTT. Its translation is CAWRLWDTQYF. Full variable domain (outside the CDR3, taken from reference TRBV30 and TRBJ2-3): SQTIHQWPATLVQPVGSPLSLECTVEGTSNPNLYWYRQAAGRGLQLLFYSVGIGQISSEVPQNLSASRPQDRQFILSSKKLLLSDSGFYLCAWRLWDTQYFGPGTRLTVL.

This clone was found once. The chain joins TRBV6-6 to TRBJ2-3, with TRBD2 as a possible D gene (5 bases). The CDR3 contains 15 residues. The germline V gene has CDR1 MNHNY and CDR2 SVGAGI (reference sequence). Trimming removed 7 bases from V and 0 bases from J, with 14 bases in between. The CDR3 spells CASNPGWTSTDTQYF. Written as DNA, the CDR3 is TGTGCCAGCAACCCCGGGTGGACTAGCACAGATACGCAGTATTTT.

This chain uses TRBV7-2 with TRBJ2-3; D gene uncertain. Per the germline V gene, CDR1 is SGHTA and CDR2 is FQGNSA. Trimming removed 1 base from V and 3 bases from J, with 8 bases in between. The CDR3 is made up of 14 amino acids. CDR3: CASSLGFETDTQYF. CDR3 nucleotide sequence: TGTGCCAGCAGCTTAGGGTTCGAGACAGATACGCAGTATTTT. Complete variable domain (other parts from reference TRBV7-2 and TRBJ2-3): GAGVSQSPSNKVTEKGKDVELRCDPISGHTALYWYRQSLGQGLEFLIYFQGNSAPDKSGLPSDRFSAERTGGSVSTLTIQRTQQEDSAVYLCASSLGFETDTQYFGPGTRLTVL.